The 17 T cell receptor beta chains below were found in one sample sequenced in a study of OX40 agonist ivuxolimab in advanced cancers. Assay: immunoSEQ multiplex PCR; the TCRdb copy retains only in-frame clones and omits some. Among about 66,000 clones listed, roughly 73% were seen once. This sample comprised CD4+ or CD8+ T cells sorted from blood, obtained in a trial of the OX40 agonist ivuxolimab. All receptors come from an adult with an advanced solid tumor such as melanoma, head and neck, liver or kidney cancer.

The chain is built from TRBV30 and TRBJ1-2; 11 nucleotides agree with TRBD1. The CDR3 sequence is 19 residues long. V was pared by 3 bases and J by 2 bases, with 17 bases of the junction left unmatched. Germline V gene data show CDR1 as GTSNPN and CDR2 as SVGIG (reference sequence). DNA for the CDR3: TGTGCCTGGAGCGTCAGACGATCGGACAGGGGGCTTTTCAACTATGGCTACACCTTC. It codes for CAWSVRRSDRGLFNYGYTF.

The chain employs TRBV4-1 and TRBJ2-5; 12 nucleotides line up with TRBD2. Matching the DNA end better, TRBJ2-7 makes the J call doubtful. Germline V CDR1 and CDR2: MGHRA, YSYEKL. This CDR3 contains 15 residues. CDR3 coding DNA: TGCGCCAGCAGCCAAGGACTAGCGGGAGTCTCCGAGCAGTACTTC. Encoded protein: CASSQGLAGVSEQYF.

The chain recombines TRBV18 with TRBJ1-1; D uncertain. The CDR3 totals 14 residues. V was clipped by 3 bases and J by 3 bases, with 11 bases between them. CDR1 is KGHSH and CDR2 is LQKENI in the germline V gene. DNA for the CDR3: TGTGCCAGCTCACCGCGGGCAGCAGACACTGAAGCTTTCTTT. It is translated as CASSPRAADTEAFF.

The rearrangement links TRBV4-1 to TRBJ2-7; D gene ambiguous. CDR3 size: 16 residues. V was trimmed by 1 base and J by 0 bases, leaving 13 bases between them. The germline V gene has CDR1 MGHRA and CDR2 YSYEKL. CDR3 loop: CASSQVIGETSYEQYF. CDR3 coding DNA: TGCGCCAGCAGCCAAGTTATTGGCGAAACCTCCTACGAGCAGTACTTC.

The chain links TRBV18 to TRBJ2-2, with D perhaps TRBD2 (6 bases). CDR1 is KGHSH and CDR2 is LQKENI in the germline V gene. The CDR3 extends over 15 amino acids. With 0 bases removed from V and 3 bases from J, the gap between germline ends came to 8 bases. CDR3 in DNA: TGTGCCAGCTCACCACCCGGGGGATACACCGGGGAGCTGTTTTTT. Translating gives CASSPPGGYTGELFF.

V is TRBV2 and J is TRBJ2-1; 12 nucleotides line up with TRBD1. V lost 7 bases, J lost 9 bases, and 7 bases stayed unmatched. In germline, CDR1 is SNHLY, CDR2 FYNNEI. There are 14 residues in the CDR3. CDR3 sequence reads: CASTGQGALGEQFF. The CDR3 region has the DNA TGTGCCAGCACGGGACAGGGGGCACTCGGTGAGCAGTTCTTC.

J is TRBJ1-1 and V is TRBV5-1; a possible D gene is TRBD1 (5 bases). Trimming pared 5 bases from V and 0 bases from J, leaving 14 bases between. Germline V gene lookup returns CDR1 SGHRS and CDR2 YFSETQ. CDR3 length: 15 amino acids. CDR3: CASSGTAGMNTEAFF. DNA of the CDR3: TGCGCCAGCAGTGGGACGGCAGGAATGAACACTGAAGCTTTCTTT.

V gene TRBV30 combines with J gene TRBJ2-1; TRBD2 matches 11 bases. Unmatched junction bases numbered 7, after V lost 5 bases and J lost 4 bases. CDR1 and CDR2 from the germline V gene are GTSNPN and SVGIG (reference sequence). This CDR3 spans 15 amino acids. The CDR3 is CAWAQLAGAYNEQFF. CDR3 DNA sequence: TGTGCCTGGGCCCAACTAGCGGGGGCTTACAATGAGCAGTTCTTC. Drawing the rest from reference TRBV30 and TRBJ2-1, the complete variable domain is SQTIHQWPATLVQPVGSPLSLECTVEGTSNPNLYWYRQAAGRGLQLLFYSVGIGQISSEVPQNLSASRPQDRQFILSSKKLLLSDSGFYLCAWAQLAGAYNEQFFGPGTRLTVL.

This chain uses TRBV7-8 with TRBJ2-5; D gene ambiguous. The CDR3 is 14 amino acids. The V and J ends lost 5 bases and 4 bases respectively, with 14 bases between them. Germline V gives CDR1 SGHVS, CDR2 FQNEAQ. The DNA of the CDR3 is TGTGCCAGCAGCCCGGAGAGGATCAGAGAGACCCAGTACTTC. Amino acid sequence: CASSPERIRETQYF.

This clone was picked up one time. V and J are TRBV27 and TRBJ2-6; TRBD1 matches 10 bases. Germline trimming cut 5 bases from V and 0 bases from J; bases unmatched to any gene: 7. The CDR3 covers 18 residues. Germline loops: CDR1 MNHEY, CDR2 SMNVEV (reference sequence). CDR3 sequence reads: CASSKSGTGDSGANVLTF. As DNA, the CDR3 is TGTGCCAGCAGTAAATCCGGGACAGGGGACTCTGGGGCCAACGTCCTGACTTTC.

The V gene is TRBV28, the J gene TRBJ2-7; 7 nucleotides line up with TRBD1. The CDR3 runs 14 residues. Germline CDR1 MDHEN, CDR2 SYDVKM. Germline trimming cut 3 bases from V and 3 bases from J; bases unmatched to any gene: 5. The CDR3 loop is CASSLARDSYEQYF. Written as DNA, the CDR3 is TGTGCCAGCAGTTTGGCCCGGGACAGCTACGAGCAGTACTTC.

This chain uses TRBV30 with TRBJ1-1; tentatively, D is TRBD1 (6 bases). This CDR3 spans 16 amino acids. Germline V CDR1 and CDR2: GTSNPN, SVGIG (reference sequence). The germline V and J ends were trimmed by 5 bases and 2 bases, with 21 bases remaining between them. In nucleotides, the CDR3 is TGTGCCTGGGCCCCGCGGGGCAGGGGATCCAACACTGAAGCTTTCTTT. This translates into CAWAPRGRGSNTEAFF.

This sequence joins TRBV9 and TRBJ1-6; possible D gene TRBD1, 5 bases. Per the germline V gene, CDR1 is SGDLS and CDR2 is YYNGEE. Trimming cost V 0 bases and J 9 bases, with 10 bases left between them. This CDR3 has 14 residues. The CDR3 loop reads CASSVEQAFSPLHF. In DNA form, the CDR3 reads TGTGCCAGCAGCGTAGAACAGGCTTTTTCACCCCTCCACTTT. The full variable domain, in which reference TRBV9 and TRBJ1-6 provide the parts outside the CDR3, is DSGVTQTPKHLITATGQRVTLRCSPRSGDLSVYWYQQSLDQGLQFLIQYYNGEERAKGNILERFSAQQFPDLHSELNLSSLELGDSALYFCASSVEQAFSPLHFGNGTRLTVT.

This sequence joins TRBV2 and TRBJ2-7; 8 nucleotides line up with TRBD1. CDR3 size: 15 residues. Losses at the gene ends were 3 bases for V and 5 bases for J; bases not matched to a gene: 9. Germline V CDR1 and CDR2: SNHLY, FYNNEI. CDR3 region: CASSDRQGARHEQYF. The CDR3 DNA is TGTGCCAGCAGTGATAGGCAGGGGGCTCGCCACGAGCAGTACTTC.

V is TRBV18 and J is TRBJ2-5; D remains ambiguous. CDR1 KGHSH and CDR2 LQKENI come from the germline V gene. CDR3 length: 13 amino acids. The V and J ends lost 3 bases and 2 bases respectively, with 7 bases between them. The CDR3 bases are TGTGCCAGCTCACCTGCAAATCAAGAGACCCAGTACTTC. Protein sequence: CASSPANQETQYF.

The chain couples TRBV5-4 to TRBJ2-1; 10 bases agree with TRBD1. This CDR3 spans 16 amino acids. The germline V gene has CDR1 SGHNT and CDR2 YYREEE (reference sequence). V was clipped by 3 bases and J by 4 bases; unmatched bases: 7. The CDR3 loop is CASSSGGTGDYNEQFF. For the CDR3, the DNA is TGTGCCAGCAGCTCTGGGGGGACAGGGGATTACAATGAGCAGTTCTTC.

In DNA form, the CDR3 reads TGTGCCAGCAGCTTAGGCGGTCTAGCGGGAGGGCCTTCTGAGCAGTTCTTC. It codes for CASSLGGLAGGPSEQFF. The chain recombines TRBV13 with TRBJ2-1, with 12 bases fitting TRBD2. Germline CDR1 and CDR2: PRHDT and FYEKMQ (reference sequence). CDR3 size: 17 residues. V was clipped by 0 bases and J by 9 bases; unmatched bases: 9.